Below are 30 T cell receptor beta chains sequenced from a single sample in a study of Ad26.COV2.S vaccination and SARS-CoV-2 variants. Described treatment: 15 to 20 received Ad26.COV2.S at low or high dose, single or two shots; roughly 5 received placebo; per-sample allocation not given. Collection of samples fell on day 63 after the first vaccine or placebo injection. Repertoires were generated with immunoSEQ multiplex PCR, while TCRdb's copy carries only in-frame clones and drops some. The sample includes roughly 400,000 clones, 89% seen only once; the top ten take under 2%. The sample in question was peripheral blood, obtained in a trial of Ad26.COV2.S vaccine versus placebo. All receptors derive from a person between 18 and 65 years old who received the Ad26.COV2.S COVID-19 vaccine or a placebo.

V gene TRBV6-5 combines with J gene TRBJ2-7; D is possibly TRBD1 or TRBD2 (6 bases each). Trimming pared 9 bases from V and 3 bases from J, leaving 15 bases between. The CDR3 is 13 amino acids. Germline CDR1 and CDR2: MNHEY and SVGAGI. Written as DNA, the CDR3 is TGTGCCAGTGGGTGGGGGGCGAGCTACGAGCAGTACTTC. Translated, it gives CASGWGASYEQYF.

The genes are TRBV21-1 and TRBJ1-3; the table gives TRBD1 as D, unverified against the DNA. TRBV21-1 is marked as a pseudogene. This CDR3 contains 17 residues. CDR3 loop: CASSKETHPFSGNTIYF. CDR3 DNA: TGTGCCAGCAGCAAAGAGACACACCCTTTCTCTGGAAACACCATATATTTT.

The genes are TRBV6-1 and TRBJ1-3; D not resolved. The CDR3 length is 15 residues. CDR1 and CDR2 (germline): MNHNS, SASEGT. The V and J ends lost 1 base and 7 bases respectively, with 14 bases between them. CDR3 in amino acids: CASSEGQGRGNTIYF. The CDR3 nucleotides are TGTGCCAGCAGTGAAGGTCAAGGGCGTGGGAACACCATATATTTT.

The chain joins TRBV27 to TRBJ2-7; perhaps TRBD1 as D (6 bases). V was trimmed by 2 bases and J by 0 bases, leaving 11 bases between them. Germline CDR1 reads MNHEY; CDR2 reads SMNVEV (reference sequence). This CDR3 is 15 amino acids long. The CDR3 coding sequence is TGTGCCAGCAGTTTACAGGGGATTGTCTCCTACGAGCAGTACTTC. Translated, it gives CASSLQGIVSYEQYF.

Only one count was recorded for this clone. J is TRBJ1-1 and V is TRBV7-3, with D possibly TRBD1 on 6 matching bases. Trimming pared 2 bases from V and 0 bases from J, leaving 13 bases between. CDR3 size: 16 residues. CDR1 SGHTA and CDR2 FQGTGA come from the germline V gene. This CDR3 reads CASSLAGVGVNTEAFF. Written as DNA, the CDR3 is TGTGCCAGCAGCTTAGCAGGGGTAGGGGTGAACACTGAAGCTTTCTTT.

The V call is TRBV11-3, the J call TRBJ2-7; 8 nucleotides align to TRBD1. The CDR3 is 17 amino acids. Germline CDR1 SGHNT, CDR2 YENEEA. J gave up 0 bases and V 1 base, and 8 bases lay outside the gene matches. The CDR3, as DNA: TGTGCCAGCAGCTTAGGCCGCCCGGGACAGGTCTCCTACGAGCAGTACTTC. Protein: CASSLGRPGQVSYEQYF.

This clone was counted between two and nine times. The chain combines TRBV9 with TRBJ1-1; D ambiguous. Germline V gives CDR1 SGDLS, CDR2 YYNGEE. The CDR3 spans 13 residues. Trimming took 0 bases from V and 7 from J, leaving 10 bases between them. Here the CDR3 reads CASSVGSGNEAFF. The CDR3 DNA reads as TGTGCCAGCAGCGTAGGGTCGGGGAATGAAGCTTTCTTT.

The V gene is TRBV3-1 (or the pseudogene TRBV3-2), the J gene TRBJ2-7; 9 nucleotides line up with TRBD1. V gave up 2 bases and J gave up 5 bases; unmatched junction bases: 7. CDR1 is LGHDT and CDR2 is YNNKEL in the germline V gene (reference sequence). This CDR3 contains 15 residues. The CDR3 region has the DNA TGTGCCAGCAGCCAAACCGACAGGGGGAGCGACGAGCAGTACTTC. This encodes CASSQTDRGSDEQYF.

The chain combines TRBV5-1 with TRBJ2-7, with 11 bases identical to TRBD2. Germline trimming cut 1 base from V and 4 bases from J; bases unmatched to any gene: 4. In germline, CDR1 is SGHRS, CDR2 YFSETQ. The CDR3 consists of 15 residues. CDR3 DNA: TGCGCCAGCAGCTTGAATCCTAGCGGGAGGTACGAGCAGTACTTC. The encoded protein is CASSLNPSGRYEQYF. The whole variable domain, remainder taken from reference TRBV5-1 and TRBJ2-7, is KAGVTQTPRYLIKTRGQQVTLSCSPISGHRSVSWYQQTPGQGLQFLFEYFSETQRNKGNFPGRFSGRQFSNSRSEMNVSTLELGDSALYLCASSLNPSGRYEQYFGPGTRLTVT.

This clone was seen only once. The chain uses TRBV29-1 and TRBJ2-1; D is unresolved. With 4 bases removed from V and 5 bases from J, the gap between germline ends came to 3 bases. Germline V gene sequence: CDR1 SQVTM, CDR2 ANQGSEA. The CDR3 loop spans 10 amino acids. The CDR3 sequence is CSVGDNEQFF. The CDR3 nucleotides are TGCAGCGTTGGTGACAATGAGCAGTTCTTC.

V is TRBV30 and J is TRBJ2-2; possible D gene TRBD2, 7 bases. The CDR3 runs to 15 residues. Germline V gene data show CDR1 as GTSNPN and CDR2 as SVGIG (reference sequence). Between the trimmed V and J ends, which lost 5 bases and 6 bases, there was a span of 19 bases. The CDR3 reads CAWYRRGGQAGELFF. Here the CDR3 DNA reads TGTGCCTGGTATCGTAGGGGGGGCCAAGCCGGGGAGCTGTTTTTT.

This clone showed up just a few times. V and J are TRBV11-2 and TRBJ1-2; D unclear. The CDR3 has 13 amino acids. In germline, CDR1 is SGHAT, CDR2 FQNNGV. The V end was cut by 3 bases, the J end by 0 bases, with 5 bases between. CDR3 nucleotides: TGTGCCAGCAGCTTGAGCACTAACTATGGCTACACCTTC. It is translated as CASSLSTNYGYTF. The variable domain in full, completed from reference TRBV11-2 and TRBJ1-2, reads EAGVAQSPRYKIIEKRQSVAFWCNPISGHATLYWYQQILGQGPKLLIQFQNNGVVDDSQLPKDRFSAERLKGVDSTLKIQPAKLEDSAVYLCASSLSTNYGYTFGSGTRLTVV.

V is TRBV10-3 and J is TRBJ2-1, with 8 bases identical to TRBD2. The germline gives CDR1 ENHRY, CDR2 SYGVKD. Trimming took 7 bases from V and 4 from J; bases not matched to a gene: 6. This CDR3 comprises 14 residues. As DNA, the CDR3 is TGTGCCATCATGGGTAGCGGGACATACAATGAGCAGTTCTTC. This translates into CAIMGSGTYNEQFF.

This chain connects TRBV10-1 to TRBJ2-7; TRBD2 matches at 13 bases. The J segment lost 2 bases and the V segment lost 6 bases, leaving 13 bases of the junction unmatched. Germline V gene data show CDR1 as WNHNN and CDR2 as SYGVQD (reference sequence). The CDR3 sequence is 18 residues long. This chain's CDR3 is CASRAPGLAGTRAYEQYF. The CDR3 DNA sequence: TGCGCCAGCAGAGCACCGGGACTAGCGGGAACCCGCGCCTACGAGCAGTACTTC.

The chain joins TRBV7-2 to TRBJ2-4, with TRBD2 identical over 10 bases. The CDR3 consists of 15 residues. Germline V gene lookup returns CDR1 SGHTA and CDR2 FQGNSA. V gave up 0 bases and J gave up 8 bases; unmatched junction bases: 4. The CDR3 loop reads CASSLAASGSDIQYF. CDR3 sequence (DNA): TGTGCCAGCAGCTTAGCGGCTAGCGGGAGTGACATTCAGTACTTC.

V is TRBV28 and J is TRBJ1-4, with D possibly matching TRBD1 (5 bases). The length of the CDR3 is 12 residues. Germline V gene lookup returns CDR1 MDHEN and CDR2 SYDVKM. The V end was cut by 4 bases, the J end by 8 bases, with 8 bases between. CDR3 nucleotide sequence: TGTGCCAGCAGTTCCTCAGGGGAAAAACTGTTTTTT. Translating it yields CASSSSGEKLFF.

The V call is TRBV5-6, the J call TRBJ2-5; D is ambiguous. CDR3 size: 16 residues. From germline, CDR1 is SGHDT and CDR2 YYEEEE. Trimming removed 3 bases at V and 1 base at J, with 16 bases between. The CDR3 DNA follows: TGTGCCAGCAGCTCATCGCCCCGGCCGACCCAAGAGACCCAGTACTTC. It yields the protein CASSSSPRPTQETQYF. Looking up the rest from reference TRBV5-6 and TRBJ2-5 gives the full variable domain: DAGVTQSPTHLIKTRGQQVTLRCSPKSGHDTVSWYQQALGQGPQFIFQYYEEEERQRGNFPDRFSGHQFPNYSSELNVNALLLGDSALYLCASSSSPRPTQETQYFGPGTRLLVL.

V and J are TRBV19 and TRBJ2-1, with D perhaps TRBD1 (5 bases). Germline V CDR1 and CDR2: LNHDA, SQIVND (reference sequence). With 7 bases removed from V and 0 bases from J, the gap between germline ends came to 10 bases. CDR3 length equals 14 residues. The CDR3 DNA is TGTGCCAGTACCCCAGACAGCTCCTACAATGAGCAGTTCTTC. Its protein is CASTPDSSYNEQFF. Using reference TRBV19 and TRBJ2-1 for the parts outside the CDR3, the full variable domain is DGGITQSPKYLFRKEGQNVTLSCEQNLNHDAMYWYRQDPGQGLRLIYYSQIVNDFQKGDIAEGYSVSREKKESFPLTVTSAQKNPTAFYLCASTPDSSYNEQFFGPGTRLTVL.

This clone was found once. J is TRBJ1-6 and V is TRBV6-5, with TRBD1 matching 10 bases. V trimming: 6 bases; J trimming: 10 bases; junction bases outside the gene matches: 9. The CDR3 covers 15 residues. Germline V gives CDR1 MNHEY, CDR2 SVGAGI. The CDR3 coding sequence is TGTGCCAGCAGAAAGACAGGGGGCGGGCAATCACCCCTCCACTTT. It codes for CASRKTGGGQSPLHF.

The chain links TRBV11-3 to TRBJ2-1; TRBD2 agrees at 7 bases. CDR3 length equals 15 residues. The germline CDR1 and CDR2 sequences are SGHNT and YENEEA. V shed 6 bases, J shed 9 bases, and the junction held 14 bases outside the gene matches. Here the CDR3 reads CASSSAAGVGIEQFF. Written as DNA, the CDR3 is TGTGCCAGCAGTTCGGCGGCGGGAGTCGGAATTGAGCAGTTCTTC.

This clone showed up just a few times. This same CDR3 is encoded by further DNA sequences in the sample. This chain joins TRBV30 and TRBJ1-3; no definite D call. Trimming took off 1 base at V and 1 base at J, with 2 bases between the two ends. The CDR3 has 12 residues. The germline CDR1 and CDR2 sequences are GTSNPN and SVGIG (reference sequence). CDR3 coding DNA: TGTGCCTGGAGTGCGTCTGGAAACACCATATATTTT. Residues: CAWSASGNTIYF.

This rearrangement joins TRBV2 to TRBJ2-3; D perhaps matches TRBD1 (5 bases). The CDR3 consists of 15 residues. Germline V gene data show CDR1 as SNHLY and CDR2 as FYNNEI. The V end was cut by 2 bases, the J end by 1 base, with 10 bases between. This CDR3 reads CASSEWGLGTDTQYF. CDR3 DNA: TGTGCCAGCAGTGAATGGGGCCTCGGCACAGATACGCAGTATTTT.

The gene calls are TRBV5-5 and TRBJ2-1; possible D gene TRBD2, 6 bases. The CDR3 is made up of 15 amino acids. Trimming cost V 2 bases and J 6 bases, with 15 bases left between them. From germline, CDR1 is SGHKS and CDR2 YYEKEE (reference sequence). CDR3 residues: CASSFLEGRRNEQFF. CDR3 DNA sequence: TGTGCCAGCAGCTTCCTGGAGGGTCGGCGCAATGAGCAGTTCTTC.

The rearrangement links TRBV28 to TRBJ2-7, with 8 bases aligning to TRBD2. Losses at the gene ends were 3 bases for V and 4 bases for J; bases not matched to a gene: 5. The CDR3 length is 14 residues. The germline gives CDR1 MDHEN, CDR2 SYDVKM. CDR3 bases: TGTGCCAGCAGTTTTGCGGGGGGCGCGTACGAGCAGTACTTC. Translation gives CASSFAGGAYEQYF.

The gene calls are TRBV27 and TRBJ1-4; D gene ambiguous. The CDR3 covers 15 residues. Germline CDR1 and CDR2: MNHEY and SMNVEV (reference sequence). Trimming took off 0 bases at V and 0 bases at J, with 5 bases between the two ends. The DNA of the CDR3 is TGTGCCAGCAGTTTATCGAGAGCAACTAATGAAAAACTGTTTTTT. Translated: CASSLSRATNEKLFF.

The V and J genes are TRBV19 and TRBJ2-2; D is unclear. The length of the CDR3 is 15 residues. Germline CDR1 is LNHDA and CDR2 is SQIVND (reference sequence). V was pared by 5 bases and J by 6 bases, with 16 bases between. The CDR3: CASSPFLLAAGELFF. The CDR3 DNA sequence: TGTGCCAGTAGTCCCTTTCTTCTGGCTGCCGGGGAGCTGTTTTTT. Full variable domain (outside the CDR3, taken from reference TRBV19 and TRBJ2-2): DGGITQSPKYLFRKEGQNVTLSCEQNLNHDAMYWYRQDPGQGLRLIYYSQIVNDFQKGDIAEGYSVSREKKESFPLTVTSAQKNPTAFYLCASSPFLLAAGELFFGEGSRLTVL.

DNA for the CDR3: TGTGCCAGCAGCTTAGCTTCGTGGGGACGGTCGAGCTCCTACGAGCAGTACTTC. This sequence encodes CASSLASWGRSSSYEQYF. The J gene is TRBJ2-7, the V gene TRBV11-2; D assignment may be TRBD1 or TRBD2 (5 bases each). Germline V gives CDR1 SGHAT, CDR2 FQNNGV. This CDR3 is 18 amino acids long. V lost 1 base to trimming and J lost 0 bases, with 19 bases between them.

This chain's CDR3 is CASTSVNQPQHF. CDR3 coding DNA: TGTGCCAGTACCAGCGTCAATCAGCCCCAGCATTTT. The chain carries TRBV19 and TRBJ1-5; the D is unclear. V lost 7 bases, J lost 3 bases, and 7 bases lay in between. The CDR3 runs to 12 residues. In germline, CDR1 is LNHDA, CDR2 SQIVND (reference sequence).

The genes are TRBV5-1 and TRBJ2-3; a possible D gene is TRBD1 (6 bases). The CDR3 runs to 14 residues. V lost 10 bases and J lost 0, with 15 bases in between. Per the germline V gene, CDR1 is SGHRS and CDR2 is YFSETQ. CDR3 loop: CASRTAPSTDTQYF. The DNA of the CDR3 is TGCGCCTCACGGACAGCCCCTAGCACAGATACGCAGTATTTT. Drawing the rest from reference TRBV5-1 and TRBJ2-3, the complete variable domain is KAGVTQTPRYLIKTRGQQVTLSCSPISGHRSVSWYQQTPGQGLQFLFEYFSETQRNKGNFPGRFSGRQFSNSRSEMNVSTLELGDSALYLCASRTAPSTDTQYFGPGTRLTVL.

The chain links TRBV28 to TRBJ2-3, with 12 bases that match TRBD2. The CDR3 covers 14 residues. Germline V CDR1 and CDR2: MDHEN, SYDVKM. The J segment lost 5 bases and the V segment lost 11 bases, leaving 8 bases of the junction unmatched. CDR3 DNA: TGTGCCGCCGAGACTAGCGGGAGATTAGATACGCAGTATTTT. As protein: CAAETSGRLDTQYF.